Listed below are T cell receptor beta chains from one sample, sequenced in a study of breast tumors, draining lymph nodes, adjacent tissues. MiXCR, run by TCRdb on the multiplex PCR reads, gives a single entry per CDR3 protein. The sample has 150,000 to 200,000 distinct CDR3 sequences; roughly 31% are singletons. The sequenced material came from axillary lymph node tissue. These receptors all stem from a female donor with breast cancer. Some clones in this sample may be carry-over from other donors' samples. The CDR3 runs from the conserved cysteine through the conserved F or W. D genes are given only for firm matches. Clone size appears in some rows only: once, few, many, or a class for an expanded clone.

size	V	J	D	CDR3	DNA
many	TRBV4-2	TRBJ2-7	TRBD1	CASSQGGQGDEQYF	TGTGCCAGCAGCCAGGGGGGACAGGGGGATGAGCAGTACTTC
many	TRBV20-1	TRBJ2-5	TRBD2	CSARRTSGIQETQYF	TGCAGTGCCCGCAGGACTAGCGGGATCCAAGAGACCCAGTACTTC
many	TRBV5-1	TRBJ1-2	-	CASSREFWFKYGYTF	TGCGCCAGCAGTCGGGAGTTCTGGTTTAAGTATGGCTACACCTTC
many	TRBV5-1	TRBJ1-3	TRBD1	CASSGTGAAGNTIYF	TGCGCCAGCAGCGGGACAGGGGCGGCCGGAAACACCATATATTTT
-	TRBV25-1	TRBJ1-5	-	CASSYLESNQPQHF	TGTGCCAGCAGTTACCTGGAGAGCAATCAGCCCCAGCATTTT
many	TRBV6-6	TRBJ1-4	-	CASSYSDRGAANEKLFF	TGTGCCAGCAGTTACTCGGATAGGGGGGCTGCTAATGAAAAACTGTTTTTT
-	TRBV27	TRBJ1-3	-	CASQIGDYSGNTIYF	TGTGCCAGCCAAATAGGGGACTACTCTGGAAACACCATATATTTT
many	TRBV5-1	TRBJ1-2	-	CASSETGNYGYTF	TGCGCCAGCAGCGAAACAGGGAACTATGGCTACACCTTC
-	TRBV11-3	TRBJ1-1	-	CASSFRSGGGSEAFF	TGTGCCAGCAGCTTTAGGTCGGGGGGCGGCTCTGAAGCTTTCTTT
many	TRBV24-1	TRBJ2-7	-	CATSSGHSYEQYF	TGTGCCACCAGTAGCGGCCACTCCTACGAGCAGTACTTC
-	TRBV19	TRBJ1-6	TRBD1	CASKETGGSPLHF	TGTGCCAGTAAGGAGACAGGGGGATCACCCCTCCACTTT
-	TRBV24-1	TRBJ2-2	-	CATSDLARPTGGELFF	TGTGCCACCAGTGATTTGGCACGGCCCACCGGGGGGGAGCTGTTTTTT
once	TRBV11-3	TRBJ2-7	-	CASSLGGYEQHF	TGTGCCAGCAGCTTAGGTGGCTACGAGCAGCACTTC
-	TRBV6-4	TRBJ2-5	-	CASSHSNRERETQYF	TGTGCCAGCAGTCACTCGAACAGGGAACGGGAGACCCAGTACTTC
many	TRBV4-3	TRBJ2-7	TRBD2	CASSQAAAGVGEQYF	TGCGCCAGCAGCCAAGCAGCCGCGGGAGTGGGCGAGCAGTACTTC
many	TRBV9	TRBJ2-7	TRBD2	CASSDPAGGYSEQYF	TGTGCCAGCAGCGACCCAGCGGGAGGGTACAGCGAGCAGTACTTC
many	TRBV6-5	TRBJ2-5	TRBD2	CATPRGTRAETQYF	TGTGCCACCCCTCGCGGGACTAGGGCCGAGACCCAGTACTTC